The clone carrying this T cell receptor (beta chain) was counted at least ten times. Its antigen remains unidentified. Amplified TCR beta CDR3 regions derived from RNA transcripts. HTBI primers were the set used in a first-round RT-PCR of the TCR CDR3. Via MiXCR, TCRdb re-called the multiplex PCR reads, giving one row per CDR3 protein. The table has 300,000 to 350,000 distinct CDR3 sequences, approximately 15% seen once. The CDR3 runs to 15 residues. Germline CDR1 MNHNS, CDR2 SASEGT. V was shortened by 8 bases and J by 5 bases, with 19 bases between the two germline ends. Out of approximately 10 ml of fresh peripheral blood came the PBMCs. These data originate in a study of T cells in Graves' hyperthyroidism and ophthalmopathy. Study-wide points: Ophthalmopathy was model-predicted a median about 7.1 months pre-onset. Expanded thyroid clonotypes (above 0.001) were mostly also found in blood.

This receptor was identified in a woman aged 25 to 39 with Graves' hyperthyroidism. Sequencing was performed on blood. The J gene is TRBJ1-5, the V gene TRBV6-1; D gene uncertain. CDR3 residues: CASQGPSQNHQPQHF. The DNA for the CDR3 is TGTGCCAGCCAAGGACCCTCACAAAACCATCAGCCCCAGCATTTT.